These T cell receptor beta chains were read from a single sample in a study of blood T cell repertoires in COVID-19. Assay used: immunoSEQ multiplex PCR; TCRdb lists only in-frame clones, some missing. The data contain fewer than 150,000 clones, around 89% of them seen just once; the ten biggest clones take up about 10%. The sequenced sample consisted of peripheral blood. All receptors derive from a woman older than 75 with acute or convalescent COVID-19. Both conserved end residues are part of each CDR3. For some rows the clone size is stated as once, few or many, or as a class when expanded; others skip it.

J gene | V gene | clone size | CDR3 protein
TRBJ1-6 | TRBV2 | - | CASSGGTGNSPLHF
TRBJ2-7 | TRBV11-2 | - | CASSLGAGLSYEQYF
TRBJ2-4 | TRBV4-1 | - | CASSTLRERNIQYF
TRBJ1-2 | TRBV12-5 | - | CASGPGTGGHGYTF
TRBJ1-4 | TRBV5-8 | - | CASSSTGWTTNEKLFF
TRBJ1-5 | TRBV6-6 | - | CASSLPGQVVSNQPQHF
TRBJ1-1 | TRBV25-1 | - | CASSEFGDWTEAFF
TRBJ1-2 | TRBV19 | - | CASSIQGGPYGYTF
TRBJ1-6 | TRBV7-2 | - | CASSLGVRSYNSPLHF
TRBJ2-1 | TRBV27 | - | CASSSGNYNEQFF
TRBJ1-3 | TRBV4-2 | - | CASSHPGQGDGNTIYF
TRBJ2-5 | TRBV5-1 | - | CASSSGSGGAVETQYF
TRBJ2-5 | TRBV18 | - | CASSYPDRGQETQYF
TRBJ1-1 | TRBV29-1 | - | CSALQGFTEAFF
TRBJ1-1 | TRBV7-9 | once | CASSLGTGWNTEAFF